This T cell receptor beta chain originates from a study of blood T cell repertoires in COVID-19. Study-wide background: Acute-phase and convalescent COVID-19 samples originated in the United States, Italy and Spain. Sources were T cells, B-cell-depleted T cells, or PBMCs; the material itself was cDNA or gDNA.

Participants were aged about 18 to 89 years from roughly 25 US areas. Participant-reported clinical history was the basis for cohort assignment. This CDR3 region has 15 residues. Losses at the gene ends were 4 bases for V and 4 bases for J; bases not matched to a gene: 7. The germline V gene encodes CDR1 SGHNT and CDR2 YYREEE (reference sequence). Only in-frame clones appear in the TCRdb table, and some are missing; sequencing was by immunoSEQ multiplex PCR. The sample yields about 220,000 clones, just under 85% seen once. The sequenced material came from PBMCs or T cells enriched from blood (not recorded which). This chain joins TRBV5-4 and TRBJ1-4; 7 bases agree with TRBD1. This sequence was found in a woman between 40 and 55 years old with acute COVID-19. The CDR3 loop is CASSIQGVVNEKLFF. In DNA form, the CDR3 reads TGTGCCAGCAGCATTCAGGGGGTCGTTAATGAAAAACTGTTTTTT.